This TCR beta chain was found in a study of cytomegalovirus exposure and HLA in healthy donors. Study-level findings and limits: An analysis that was carried out later associated 16,000 or so TCR beta sequences with HLA alleles at 0.05 false discovery rate. The sole available immune exposure information was CMV serostatus. Near-uniform donor sequencing depth was presumed by presence/absence analyses. In a later analysis, an Asian-associated ancestry cluster reportedly showed fewer N-insertions than the approximately 610-donor mean.

PCR was performed using 60 Vbeta and 13 Jbeta primers. Clones were sequenced by immunoSEQ multiplex PCR, and TCRdb holds only the in-frame ones, with some missing. The repertoire includes 170,000 or so clones, 70% to 80% of them detected once, and roughly 3.6% sits in the top ten. This clone was counted a single time. Its antigen is unidentified. The clonotype comes from a woman aged 55-70 years in good health and CMV-seropositive. Specimen: PBMCs.

The CDR3 protein is CASSEQGPGANVLTF. The CDR3 coding sequence is TGTGCCAGCAGTGAACAGGGCCCAGGGGCCAACGTCCTGACTTTC. This chain connects TRBV6-1 to TRBJ2-6; tentative D call: TRBD1 (5 bases). Germline loops: CDR1 MNHNS, CDR2 SASEGT. The CDR3 runs to 15 residues. V was trimmed by 2 bases and J by 4 bases, leaving 9 bases between them.